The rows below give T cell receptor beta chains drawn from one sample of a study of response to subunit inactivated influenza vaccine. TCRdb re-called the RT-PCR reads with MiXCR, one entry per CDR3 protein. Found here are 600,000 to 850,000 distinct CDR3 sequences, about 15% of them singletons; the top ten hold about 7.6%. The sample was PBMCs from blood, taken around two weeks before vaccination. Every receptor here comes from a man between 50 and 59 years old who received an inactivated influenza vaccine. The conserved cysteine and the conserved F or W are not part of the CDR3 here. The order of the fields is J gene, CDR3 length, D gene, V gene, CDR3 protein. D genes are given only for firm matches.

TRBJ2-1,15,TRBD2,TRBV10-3,AIRPGLAGGSYNEQF
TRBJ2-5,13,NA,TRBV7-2,ASSLDGKPLSTQY
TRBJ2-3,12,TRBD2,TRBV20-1,SARWRGGADTQY
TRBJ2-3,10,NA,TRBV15,ATSRKTGTQY
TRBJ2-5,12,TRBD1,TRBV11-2,ASSYRDRVKTQY
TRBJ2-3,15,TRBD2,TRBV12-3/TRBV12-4,ASSWASGGVSTDTQY
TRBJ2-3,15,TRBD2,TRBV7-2,ASSWDYAGGFQDTQY
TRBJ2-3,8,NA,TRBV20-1,SVSAASQY
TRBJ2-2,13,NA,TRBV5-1,ASSYRTANTGELF
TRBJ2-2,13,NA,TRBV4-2,ASSQEDTPLLELF
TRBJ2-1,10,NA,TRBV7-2,ASSLVNQEQF
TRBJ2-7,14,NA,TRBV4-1,ASSQEGYPTAYEQY
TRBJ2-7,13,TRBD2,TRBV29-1,SVKSYSGGNYEQY
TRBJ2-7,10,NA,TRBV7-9,ASSLEFSEQY
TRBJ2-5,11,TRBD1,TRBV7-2,ASAGTGLETQY
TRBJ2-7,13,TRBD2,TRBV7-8,ASSLPAGWGPEQY
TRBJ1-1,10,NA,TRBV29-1,SVAGVDTEAF
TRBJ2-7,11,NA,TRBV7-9,ASSLEYTGQKY
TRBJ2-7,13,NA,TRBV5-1,ASSAHRETSYEQY
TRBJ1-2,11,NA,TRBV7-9,ASSPGTFYGYT
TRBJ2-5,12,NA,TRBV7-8,ASSGDIRAKAQY
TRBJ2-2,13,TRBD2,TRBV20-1,SASGVAGNTGELF
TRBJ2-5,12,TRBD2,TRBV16,ASSATSGQETQY
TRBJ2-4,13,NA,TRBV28,ASSLIPSVKNIQY
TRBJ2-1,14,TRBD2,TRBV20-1,SAPSRSGRFGNEQF
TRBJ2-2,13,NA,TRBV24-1,ATSDPGRNTGELF
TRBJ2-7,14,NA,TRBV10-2,ASSEALLVPSYEQY
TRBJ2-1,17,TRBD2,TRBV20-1,SARDPRLAGEKAYNEQF
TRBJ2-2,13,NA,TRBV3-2,ASSQLTLNTGELF
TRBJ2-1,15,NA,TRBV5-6,APGQGKRGYGYNEQF
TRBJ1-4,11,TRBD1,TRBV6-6,ASTGGTNEKLF
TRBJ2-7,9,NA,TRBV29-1,SVSLSYEQY
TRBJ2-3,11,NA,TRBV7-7,ASSLGGPGTQY
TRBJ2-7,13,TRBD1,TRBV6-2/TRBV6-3,ASKPPSGQTYEQY
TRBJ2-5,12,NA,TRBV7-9,ASSLALGGETQY
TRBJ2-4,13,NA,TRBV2,ASRGFLPVMYVQY
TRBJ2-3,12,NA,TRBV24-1,ATSDPDGTDTQY
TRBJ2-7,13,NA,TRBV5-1,ASSYRAGRSYEQY
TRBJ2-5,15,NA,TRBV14,ASSQPRVVPQQETQY
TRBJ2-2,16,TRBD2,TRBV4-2,ASSQDSPSGRGSGELF
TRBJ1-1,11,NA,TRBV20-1,SARRDGNTEAF
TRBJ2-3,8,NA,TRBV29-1,SVDTGTQY
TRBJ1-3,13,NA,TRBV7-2,ASSLVGGSGNTIY
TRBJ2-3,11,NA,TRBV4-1,ASSQESTDTQY
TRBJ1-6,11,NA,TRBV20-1,SARNTGKSPLH
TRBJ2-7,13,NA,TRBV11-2,ASSLGPKHFYEQY
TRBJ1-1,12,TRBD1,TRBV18,ASSPGGQALEAF
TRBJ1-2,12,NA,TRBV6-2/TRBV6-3,ASSLLAVNYGYT
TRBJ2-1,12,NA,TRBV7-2,ASSSITGDNEQF
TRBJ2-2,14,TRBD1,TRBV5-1,ASSLFTGGPTGELF
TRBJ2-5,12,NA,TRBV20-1,SARDTSWWETQY
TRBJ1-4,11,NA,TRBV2,ASIGGPNEKLF
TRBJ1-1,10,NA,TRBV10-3,AISEWATEAF
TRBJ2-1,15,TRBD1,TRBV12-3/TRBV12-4,ASSDLGTESSYNEQF
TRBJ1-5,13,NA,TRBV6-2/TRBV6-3,ASSQRTVRSQPQH
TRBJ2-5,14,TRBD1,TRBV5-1,ASSYSGGILQETQY
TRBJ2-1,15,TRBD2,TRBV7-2,ASSLSRISGTKNEQF